This T cell receptor beta chain was identified during a study of blood T cell repertoires in COVID-19. Study-wide context: The origin of the acute and convalescent COVID-19 samples was the United States, Italy and Spain. T cells, B-cell-depleted T cells, or PBMCs provided the cDNA or gDNA that served as material.

Germline V gene sequence: CDR1 SGDLS, CDR2 YYNGEE. CDR3 length: 15 residues. The V gene lost 4 bases and the J gene lost 6 bases, with 20 bases spanning the gap. In the original workflow: Nucleated cell number was recorded as an estimate derived from reference gene primer amplification. Clones were read by immunoSEQ multiplex PCR, and TCRdb kept only the in-frame ones, dropping some. V and J calls and clone size come straight from that table; D and trimming were deduced from the DNA. Here the sample spans about 190,000 clones, around nine tenths being singletons. Sequenced input: peripheral blood. The sequence was collected from a woman between 40 and 55 years old who had recovered from COVID-19. V is TRBV9 and J is TRBJ2-7, with D possibly being TRBD1 (6 bases). This CDR3 is CASSPGPGTTSEQYF. CDR3 nucleotides: TGTGCCAGCAGCCCAGGCCCCGGGACAACGAGCGAGCAGTACTTC.